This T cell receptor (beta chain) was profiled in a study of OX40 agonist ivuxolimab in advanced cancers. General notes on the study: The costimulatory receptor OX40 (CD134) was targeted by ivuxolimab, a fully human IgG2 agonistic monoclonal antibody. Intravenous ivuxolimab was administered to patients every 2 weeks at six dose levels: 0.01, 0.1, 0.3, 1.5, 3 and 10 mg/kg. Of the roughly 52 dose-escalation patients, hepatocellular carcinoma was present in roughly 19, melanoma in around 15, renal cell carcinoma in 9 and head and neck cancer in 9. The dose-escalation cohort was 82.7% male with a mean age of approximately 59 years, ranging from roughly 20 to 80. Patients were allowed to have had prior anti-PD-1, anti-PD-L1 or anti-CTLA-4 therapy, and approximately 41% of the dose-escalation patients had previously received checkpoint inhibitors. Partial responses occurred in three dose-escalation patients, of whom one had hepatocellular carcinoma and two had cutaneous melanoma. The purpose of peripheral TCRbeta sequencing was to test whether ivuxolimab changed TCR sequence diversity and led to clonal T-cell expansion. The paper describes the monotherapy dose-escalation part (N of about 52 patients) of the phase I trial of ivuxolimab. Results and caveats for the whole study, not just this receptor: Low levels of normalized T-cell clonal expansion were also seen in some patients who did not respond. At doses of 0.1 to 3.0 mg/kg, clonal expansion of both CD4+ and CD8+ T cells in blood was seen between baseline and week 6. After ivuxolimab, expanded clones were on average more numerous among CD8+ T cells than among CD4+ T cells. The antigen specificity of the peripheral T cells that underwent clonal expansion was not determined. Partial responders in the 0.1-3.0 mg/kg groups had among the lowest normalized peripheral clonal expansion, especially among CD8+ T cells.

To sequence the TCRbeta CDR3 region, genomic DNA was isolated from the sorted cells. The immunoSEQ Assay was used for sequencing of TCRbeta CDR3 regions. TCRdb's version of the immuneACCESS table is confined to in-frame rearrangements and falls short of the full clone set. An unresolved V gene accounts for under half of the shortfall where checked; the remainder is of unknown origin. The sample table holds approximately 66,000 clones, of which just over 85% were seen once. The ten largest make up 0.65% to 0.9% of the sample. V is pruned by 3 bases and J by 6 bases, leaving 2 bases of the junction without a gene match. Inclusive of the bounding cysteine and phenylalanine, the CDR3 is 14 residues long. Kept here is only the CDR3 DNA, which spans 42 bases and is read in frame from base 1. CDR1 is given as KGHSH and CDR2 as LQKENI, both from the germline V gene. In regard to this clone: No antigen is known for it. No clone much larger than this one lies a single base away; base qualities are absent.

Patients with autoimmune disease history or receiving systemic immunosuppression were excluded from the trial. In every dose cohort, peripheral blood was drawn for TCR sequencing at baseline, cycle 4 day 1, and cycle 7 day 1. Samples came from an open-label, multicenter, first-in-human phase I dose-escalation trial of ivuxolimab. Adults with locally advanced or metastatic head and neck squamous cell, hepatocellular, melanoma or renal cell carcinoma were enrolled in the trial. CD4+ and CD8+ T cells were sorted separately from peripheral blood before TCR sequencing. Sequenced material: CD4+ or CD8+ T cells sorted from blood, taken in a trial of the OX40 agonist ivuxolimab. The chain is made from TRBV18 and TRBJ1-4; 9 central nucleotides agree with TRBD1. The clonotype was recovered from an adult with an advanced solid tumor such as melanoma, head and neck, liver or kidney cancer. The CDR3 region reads CASSPGQGYEKLFF. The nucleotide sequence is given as TGTGCCAGCTCACCGGGACAGGGATATGAAAAACTGTTTTTT.